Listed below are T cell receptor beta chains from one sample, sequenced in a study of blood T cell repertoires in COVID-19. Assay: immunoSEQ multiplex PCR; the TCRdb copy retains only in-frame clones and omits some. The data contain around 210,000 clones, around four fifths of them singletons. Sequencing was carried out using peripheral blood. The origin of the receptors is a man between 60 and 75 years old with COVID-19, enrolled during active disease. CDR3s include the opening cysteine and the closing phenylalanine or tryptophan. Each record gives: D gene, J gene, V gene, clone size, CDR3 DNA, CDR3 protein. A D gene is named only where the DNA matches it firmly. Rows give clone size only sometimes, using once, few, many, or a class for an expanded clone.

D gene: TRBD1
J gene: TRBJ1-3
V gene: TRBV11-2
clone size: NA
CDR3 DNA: TGTGCCAGCAGTTTTACAGGGGGCTCTGGAAACACCATATATTTT
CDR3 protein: CASSFTGGSGNTIYF

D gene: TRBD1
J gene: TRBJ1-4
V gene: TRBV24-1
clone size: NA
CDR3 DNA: TGTGCCACCAGTGAAGGGGGCTTGAGTAATGAAAAACTGTTTTTT
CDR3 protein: CATSEGGLSNEKLFF

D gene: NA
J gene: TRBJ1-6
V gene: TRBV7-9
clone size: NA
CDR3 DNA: TGTGCCAGCAGCTTAAGTCTGGGGAGCTCACCCCTCCACTTT
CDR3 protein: CASSLSLGSSPLHF

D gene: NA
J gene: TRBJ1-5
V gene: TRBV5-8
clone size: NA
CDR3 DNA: TGTGCCAGCAGCCTCCGGGTCAGGGGCAATCAGCCCCAGCATTTT
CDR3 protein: CASSLRVRGNQPQHF

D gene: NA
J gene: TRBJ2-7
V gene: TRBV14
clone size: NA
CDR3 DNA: TGTGCCAGCAGCCTAGAAGGGGACGAGCAGTACTTC
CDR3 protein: CASSLEGDEQYF

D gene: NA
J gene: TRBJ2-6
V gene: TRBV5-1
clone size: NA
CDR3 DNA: TGCGCCAGCTCTAGGGCCAACGTCCTGACTTTC
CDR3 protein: CASSRANVLTF

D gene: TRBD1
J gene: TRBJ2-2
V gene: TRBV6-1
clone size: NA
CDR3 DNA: TGTGCCAGCAGTGACCGAAGGGGGCGAGTCACCGGGGAGCTGTTTTTT
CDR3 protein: CASSDRRGRVTGELFF

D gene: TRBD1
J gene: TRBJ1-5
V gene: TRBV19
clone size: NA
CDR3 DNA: TGTGCCAGTAGTATTAGGGGACAGGGGGGTTATCAGCCCCAGCATTTT
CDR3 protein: CASSIRGQGGYQPQHF

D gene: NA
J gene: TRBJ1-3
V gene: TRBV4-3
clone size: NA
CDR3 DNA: TGCGCCAGCAGCCCCGCGGGGACGGGAAACACCATATATTTT
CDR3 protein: CASSPAGTGNTIYF

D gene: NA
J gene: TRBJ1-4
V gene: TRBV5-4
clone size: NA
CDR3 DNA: TGTGCCAGCAGCTTAACAGGGAGTGAAAAACTGTTTTTT
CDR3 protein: CASSLTGSEKLFF

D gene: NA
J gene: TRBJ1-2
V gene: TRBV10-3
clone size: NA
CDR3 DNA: TGTGCCATCGCTCTAGGAGACTATGGCTACACCTTC
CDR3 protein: CAIALGDYGYTF

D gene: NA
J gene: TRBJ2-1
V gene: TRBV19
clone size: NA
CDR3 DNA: TGTGCCAGTAGTAATATCGGGAGCTCCTACAATGAGCAGTTCTTC
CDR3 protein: CASSNIGSSYNEQFF

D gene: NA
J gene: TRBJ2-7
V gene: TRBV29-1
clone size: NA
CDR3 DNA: TGCAGCGTTGAAGATCAGGTTACCTACGAGCAGTACTTC
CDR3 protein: CSVEDQVTYEQYF

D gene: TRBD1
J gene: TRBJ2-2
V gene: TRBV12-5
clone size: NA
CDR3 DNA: TGTGCTAGTGGTTTGGCCTTACAGGGGGCCGGGGAGCTGTTTTTT
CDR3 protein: CASGLALQGAGELFF

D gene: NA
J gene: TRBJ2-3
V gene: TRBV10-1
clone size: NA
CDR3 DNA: TGCGCCAGCGGCACCCGCACAGATACGCAGTATTTT
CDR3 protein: CASGTRTDTQYF

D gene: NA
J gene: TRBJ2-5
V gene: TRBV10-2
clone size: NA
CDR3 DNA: TGCGCCAGCCTCCCCCTCGCAGGGGTATCAGAGACCCAGTACTTC
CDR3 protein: CASLPLAGVSETQYF

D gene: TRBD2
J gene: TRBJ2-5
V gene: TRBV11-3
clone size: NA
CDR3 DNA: TGTGCCAGCAGCCCGGGAGGCCTAGCGGGAGTCCGTGAGACCCAGTACTTC
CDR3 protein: CASSPGGLAGVRETQYF

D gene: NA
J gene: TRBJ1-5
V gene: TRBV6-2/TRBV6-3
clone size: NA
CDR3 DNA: TGTGCCAGCAGTTACGAGGGAGATCAGCCCCAGCATTTT
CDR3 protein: CASSYEGDQPQHF

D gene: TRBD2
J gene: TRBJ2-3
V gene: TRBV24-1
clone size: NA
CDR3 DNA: TGTGCCACCAGTGAGGGAGGGGCCTACACAGATACGCAGTATTTT
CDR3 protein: CATSEGGAYTDTQYF

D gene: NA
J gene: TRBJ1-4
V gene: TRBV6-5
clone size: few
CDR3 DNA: TGTGCCAGCAGTTCAGTCAGGGGCGATGAAAAACTGTTTTTT
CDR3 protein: CASSSVRGDEKLFF

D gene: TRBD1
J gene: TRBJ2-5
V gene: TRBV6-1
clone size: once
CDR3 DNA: TGTGCCAGCAGTGAATGGGGACAGCCAACCCAAGAGACCCAGTACTTC
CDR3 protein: CASSEWGQPTQETQYF

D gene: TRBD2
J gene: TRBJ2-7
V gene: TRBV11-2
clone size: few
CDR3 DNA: TGTGCCAGCAGCTTGGGGCTAGCGGCCTACGAGCAGTACTTC
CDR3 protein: CASSLGLAAYEQYF

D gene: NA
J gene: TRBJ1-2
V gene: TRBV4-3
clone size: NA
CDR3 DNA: TGCGCCAGCAGCCAATCCCCGGTGAGGATGGCCTATGGCTACACCTTC
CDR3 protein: CASSQSPVRMAYGYTF